The T cell receptor beta chain under discussion was sequenced for a study of PD-L1 blockade in urothelial cancer. About the research overall: Previous chemotherapy exposure amounted to 0 to 3 regimens for patients. Analyses were performed on blood at 3 weeks after treatment start (the second dose) and at 6 weeks.

Time point of the sample: pretreatment peripheral blood. Synthetic TCR analog templates were added to each PCR reaction. Method: immunoSEQ multiplex PCR; TCRdb's copy keeps in-frame clones and lacks some. This table holds tens of thousands of clones, roughly 84% found once. With respect to this clone: What it binds is unknown.

Study results and caveats: Expansion of tumor-associated blood clones at 3 weeks was greater in durable-benefit patients.

This receptor was taken from a woman aged 70-85 years with urothelial cancer. Sequences were derived from PBMCs, sampled around atezolizumab (anti-PD-L1) treatment.

CDR3 sequence reads: CASSFGTGFHEQYF. CDR3 coding DNA: TGTGCCAGCAGTTTCGGGACAGGGTTCCACGAGCAGTACTTC. The gene calls are TRBV28 and TRBJ2-7, with 9 bases identical to TRBD1. The ends lost 3 bases at V and 5 bases at J; junction bases unmatched: 5. Germline-derived CDR1 and CDR2 are MDHEN and SYDVKM. The CDR3 loop spans 14 amino acids.